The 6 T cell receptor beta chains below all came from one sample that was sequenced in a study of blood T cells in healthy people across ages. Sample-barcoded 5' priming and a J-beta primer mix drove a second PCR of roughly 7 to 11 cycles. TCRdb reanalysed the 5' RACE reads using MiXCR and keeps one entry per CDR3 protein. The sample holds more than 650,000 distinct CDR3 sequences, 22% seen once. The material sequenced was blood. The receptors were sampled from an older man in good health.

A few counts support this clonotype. The CDR3 DNA follows: TGCAGCGTTTTATACAATGAGCAGTTCTTC. Translating it yields CSVLYNEQFF. The chain joins TRBV29-1 to TRBJ2-1; D gene unclear. The CDR3 has 10 residues. The V gene lost 5 bases and the J gene lost 4 bases, with 3 bases spanning the gap. Germline V CDR1 and CDR2: SQVTM, ANQGSEA.

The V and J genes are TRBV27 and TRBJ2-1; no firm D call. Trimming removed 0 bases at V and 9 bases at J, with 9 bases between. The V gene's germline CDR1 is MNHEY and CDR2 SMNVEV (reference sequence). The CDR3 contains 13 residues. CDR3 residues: CASSLSGLGEQFF. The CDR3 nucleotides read TGTGCCAGCAGTTTATCCGGTTTGGGTGAGCAGTTCTTC.

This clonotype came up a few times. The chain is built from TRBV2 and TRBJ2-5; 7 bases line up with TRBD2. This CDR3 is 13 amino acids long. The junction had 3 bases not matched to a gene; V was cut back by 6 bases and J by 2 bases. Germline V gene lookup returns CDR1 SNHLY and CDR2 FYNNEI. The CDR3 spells CASRGGAQETQYF. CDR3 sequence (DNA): TGTGCCAGCAGGGGAGGGGCACAAGAGACCCAGTACTTC.

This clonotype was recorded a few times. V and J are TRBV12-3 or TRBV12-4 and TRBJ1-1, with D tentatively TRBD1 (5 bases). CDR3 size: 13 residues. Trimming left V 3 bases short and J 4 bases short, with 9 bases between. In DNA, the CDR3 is TGTGCCAGCAGTTTTCAGGGTTCCACTGAAGCTTTCTTT. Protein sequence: CASSFQGSTEAFF.

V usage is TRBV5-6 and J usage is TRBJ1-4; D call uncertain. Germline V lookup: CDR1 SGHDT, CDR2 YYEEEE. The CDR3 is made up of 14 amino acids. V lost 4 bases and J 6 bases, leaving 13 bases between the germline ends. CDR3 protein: CASSHRPVDEKLFF. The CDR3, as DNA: TGTGCCAGCAGCCACCGGCCGGTTGATGAAAAACTGTTTTTT. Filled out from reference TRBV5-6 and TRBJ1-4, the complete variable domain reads DAGVTQSPTHLIKTRGQQVTLRCSPKSGHDTVSWYQQALGQGPQFIFQYYEEEERQRGNFPDRFSGHQFPNYSSELNVNALLLGDSALYLCASSHRPVDEKLFFGSGTQLSVL.

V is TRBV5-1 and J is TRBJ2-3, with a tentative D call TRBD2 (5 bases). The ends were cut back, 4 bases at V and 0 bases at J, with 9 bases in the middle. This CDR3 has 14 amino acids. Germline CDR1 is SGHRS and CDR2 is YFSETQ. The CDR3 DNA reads TGCGCCAGCAGCAGGGAGACTAGCACAGATACGCAGTATTTT. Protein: CASSRETSTDTQYF.